This T cell receptor beta chain was found in a study of Ad26.COV2.S vaccination and SARS-CoV-2 variants. The method was immunoSEQ multiplex PCR; TCRdb's version includes in-frame clones alone and lacks a portion of them. There are fewer than 800,000 clones in the sample; 70% to 90% occur only once, and over 1.3% lies in the top ten. Treatment described: around 19 received Ad26.COV2.S at low or high dose, single or two shots; about 5 received placebo; per-sample allocation not given. The study sampled participants on day 63 after the first vaccine or placebo injection. The V gene lost 7 bases and the J gene lost 2 bases, with 14 bases spanning the gap. This CDR3 contains 14 residues. From germline, CDR1 is LNHDA and CDR2 SQIVND (reference sequence).

The chain recombines TRBV19 with TRBJ1-1, with D tentatively TRBD1 (5 bases). This clonotype was sampled from a person aged 18 to 59 who received the Ad26.COV2.S COVID-19 vaccine or a placebo. Sample: peripheral blood, taken in a trial of Ad26.COV2.S vaccine versus placebo. CDR3 DNA sequence: TGTGCCAGTAAGGGGAGGGGTCGAAACACTGAAGCTTTCTTT. This encodes CASKGRGRNTEAFF.